The TCR beta chain under discussion was sequenced for a study of patients and donors after allogeneic stem cell transplantation. TCRdb reprocessed the RT-PCR reads with MiXCR, giving one entry per CDR3 protein. The table shows about a million distinct CDR3 sequences, with about a sixth occurring only once. CDR1 and CDR2 (germline): LGHDT, YNNKEL (reference sequence). The CDR3 loop spans 13 amino acids. Trimming shortened V by 0 bases and J by 3 bases, and 3 bases separated the two germline ends. The TCR was taken from a human donor who was either an allogeneic HSCT recipient or a stem cell or donor lymphocyte infusion donor (not recorded which). It is not recorded whose cells these are; they may come from a transplant donor. V and J are TRBV3-1 and TRBJ1-5; D not certain. The sequenced material came from blood, either unsorted or a sorted T cell fraction (not recorded which). CDR3: CASSQDTNQPQHF. The CDR3 nucleotides read TGTGCCAGCAGCCAAGATACCAATCAGCCCCAGCATTTT. The full variable domain, rest sourced from reference TRBV3-1 and TRBJ1-5, is DTAVSQTPKYLVTQMGNDKSIKCEQNLGHDTMYWYKQDSKKFLKIMFSYNNKELIINETVPNRFSPKSPDKAHLNLHINSLELGDSAVYFCASSQDTNQPQHFGDGTRLSIL.